The source of this T cell receptor (beta chain) is a study of PD-L1 blockade in urothelial cancer (TCRdb year 2017). With regard to the full study: All patients started therapy around 2014 and received atezolizumab 1,200 mg intravenously every 3 weeks. About 90% of the 29 patients were identified as males with urothelial cancer of bladder origin, and a prior smoking history was reported by 18 of 29 patients. Patients had an ECOG performance status of 0 or 1 and had received between 0 and 3 prior chemotherapy regimens. Blood samples were analyzed at 3 weeks after treatment start (second dose) and at 6 weeks after treatment start. Blood samples gave a median of roughly 150,000 T cells and 80,000 or so unique TCRs, with a median clonality of 0.080. The study, an exploratory multi-omic analysis, examined somatic, immune and clinical correlates of response to PD-L1 blockade with atezolizumab in urothelial cancer. Pretreatment tumor samples, along with matched peripheral blood collected serially before and after atezolizumab treatment, underwent TCR sequencing. Durable clinical benefit meant progression-free survival longer than 6 months, and TCR features were also tested against progression-free and overall survival. In the same patients, pretreatment tumors underwent whole exome sequencing and RNA sequencing in addition to TCR sequencing. Under 10 patients reached durable clinical benefit, while 20 to 25 patients did not. Over 28 patients had pretreatment blood TCR-seq, roughly 25 had at least one posttreatment blood collection, and roughly 25 had tumor TCR-seq.

Beyond this particular receptor, the publication reports: A pretreatment peripheral blood TCR clonality below the median was linked to improved progression-free and overall survival. At 3 weeks after the start of treatment, tumor-associated TCR clones in peripheral blood had expanded more in patients with durable benefit (n ≈ 20, p = 0.022). Because the sample size was small (n ≈ 28) and many of the analyses were exploratory, the results are meant to be hypothesis-generating.

Synthetic TCR analog templates were spiked into each PCR to estimate absolute template abundance from read counts. The immunoSEQ assay used bias-controlled V and J gene primers to amplify TCRbeta CDR3 regions from genomic DNA. Sequencing of rearranged TCRbeta segments was done at approximately 20X coverage. In the paper's pipeline: Clustering was used to correct sequencing errors, and CDR3s were annotated against IMGT so that V, D and J genes could be assigned. Downstream analyses used only productive TCRbeta rearrangements and left out out-of-frame or stop-codon sequences. Clonality was computed as one minus Shannon entropy normalized by the log of the number of unique productive sequences. Clones differing between time points or between blood and tumor were identified by Fisher's exact test with Benjamini-Hochberg correction at adjusted p below 0.01. TCRdb re-hosts the immuneACCESS table, in-frame sequences only. Its copies lack some clones; in the studies checked, an unresolved V gene accounts for under half of them, and the cause for the rest is not known. D and trimming were read from the DNA, whereas the V and J calls and clone size are those reported in that table. Across this sample there are approximately 100,000 clones, with roughly 90% seen only once. Of the sample, more than 0.85% is held by the ten largest clones.

Cut back by 1 base and 1 base, the V and J ends lie 14 bases apart. Per the germline V gene, SGHDT is the CDR1 and YYEEEE is the CDR2. CDR3 length: 17 amino acids, cysteine to phenylalanine. Just CDR3 DNA is preserved here, 51 bases in frame from base 1. Note on this clone: The target of this receptor is not known. There are no base qualities to consult, and no much larger clone falls within one base.

In the paper's terms, the time point label means: pretreatment peripheral blood. A cohort of 25 to 30 patients with locally advanced or metastatic urothelial carcinoma, treated at Memorial Sloan Kettering on a trial protocol, was included. Peripheral blood mononuclear cells were collected from each patient pretreatment and during treatment, giving between 1 and 8 total time points per patient. The Qiagen DNeasy Blood extraction kit was used to purify genomic DNA from total PBMCs and tumor samples. PBMCs were collected pretreatment and during treatment and were isolated and stored as previously described.

This TCR was recovered from a woman of 80 years or more with urothelial cancer. The sample here was PBMCs, taken around atezolizumab (anti-PD-L1) treatment. This sequence uses TRBV5-6 and TRBJ2-2, and perhaps TRBD1 as D gene, on 5 matching bases. The nucleotides are TGTGCCAGCAGCTTGTATATCTGGGGCGGGAACACCGGGGAGCTGTTTTTT. This yields the protein CASSLYIWGGNTGELFF.